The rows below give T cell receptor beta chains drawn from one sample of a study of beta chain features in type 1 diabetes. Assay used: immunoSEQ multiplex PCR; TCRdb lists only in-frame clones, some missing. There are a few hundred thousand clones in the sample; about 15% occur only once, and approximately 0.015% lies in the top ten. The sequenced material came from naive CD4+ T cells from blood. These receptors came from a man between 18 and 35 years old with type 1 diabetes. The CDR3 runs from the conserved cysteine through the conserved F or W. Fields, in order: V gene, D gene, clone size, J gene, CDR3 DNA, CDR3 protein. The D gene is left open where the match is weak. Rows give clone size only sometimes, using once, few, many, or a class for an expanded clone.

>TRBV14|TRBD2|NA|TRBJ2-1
TGTGCCAGCAGCCAAGTGGGTACTAGCGGACCCTACAATGAGCAGTTCTTC
CASSQVGTSGPYNEQFF
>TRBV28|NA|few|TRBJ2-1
TGTGCCAGCAGTCCTTACAGGGCGGCTGAGCAGTTCTTC
CASSPYRAAEQFF
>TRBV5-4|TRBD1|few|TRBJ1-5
TGTGCCAGCAGCACCCACAGGGGTCGAAGCAATCAGCCCCAGCATTTT
CASSTHRGRSNQPQHF
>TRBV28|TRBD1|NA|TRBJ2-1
TGTGCCAGCGGACCGGGACAGGGCCACAATGAGCAGTTCTTC
CASGPGQGHNEQFF
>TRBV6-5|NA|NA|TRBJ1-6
TGTGCCAGCTCCGGACAGACAAGGTCACCCCTCCACTTT
CASSGQTRSPLHF
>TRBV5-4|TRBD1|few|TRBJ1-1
TGTGCCAGCAGCGGAAGACAGGGATCGAACACTGAAGCTTTCTTT
CASSGRQGSNTEAFF
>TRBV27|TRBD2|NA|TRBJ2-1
TGTGCCAGCAGTTTAACAGCGGGAGTCTACAATGAGCAGTTCTTC
CASSLTAGVYNEQFF
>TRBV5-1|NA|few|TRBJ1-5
TGCGCCAGCAGCTTGGAGGGGCATCAGCCCCAGCATTTT
CASSLEGHQPQHF
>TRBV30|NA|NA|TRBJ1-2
TGTGCCTGGAGTCGATTCGGGGTAAATGGCTACACCTTC
CAWSRFGVNGYTF
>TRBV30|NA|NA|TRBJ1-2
TGTGCCTCTACCGGACTCTCAAATAACTATGGCTACACCTTC
CASTGLSNNYGYTF
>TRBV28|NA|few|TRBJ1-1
TGTGCCAGCAGGAGAAGGTGGGCGAACACTGAAGCTTTCTTT
CASRRRWANTEAFF
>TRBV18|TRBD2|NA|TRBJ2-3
TGTGCCAGCTCACCCGGGGGGAGTAGCACAGATACGCAGTATTTT
CASSPGGSSTDTQYF
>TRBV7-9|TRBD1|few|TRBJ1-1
TGTGCCAGCAGCTTATGGAGGGGGCATTACACTGAAGCTTTCTTT
CASSLWRGHYTEAFF
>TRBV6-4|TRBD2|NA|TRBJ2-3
TGTGCCAGCAGTGACTCTGGCGGGAGGCCCACAGATACGCAGTATTTT
CASSDSGGRPTDTQYF
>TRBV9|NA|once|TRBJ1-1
TGTGCCAGCAGCGTAGCCGGGAACACTGAAGCTTTCTTT
CASSVAGNTEAFF
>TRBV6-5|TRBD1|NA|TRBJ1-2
TGTGCCAGCAGGCCAAGCCGGGACAGGGCGCATGGCTACACCTTC
CASRPSRDRAHGYTF
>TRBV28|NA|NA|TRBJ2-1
TGTGCCAGCAGGTTGGGGCAGTACAATGAGCAGTTCTTC
CASRLGQYNEQFF
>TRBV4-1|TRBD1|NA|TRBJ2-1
TGCGCCAGCAGCCCCCGGGACAGGAGCTCCTACAATGAGCAGTTCTTC
CASSPRDRSSYNEQFF
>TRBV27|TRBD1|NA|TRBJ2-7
TGTGCCAGCTCACAGGGGGCGCCCTACTTACGGGAGCAGTACTTC
CASSQGAPYLREQYF
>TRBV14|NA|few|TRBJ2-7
TGTGCCAGCAGCCAAGTAGCCCCGTTCTACGAGCAGTACTTC
CASSQVAPFYEQYF
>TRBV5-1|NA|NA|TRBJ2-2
TGCGCCAGCAGCGCATACTGGTTGTTGGCCGGGGAGCTGTTTTTT
CASSAYWLLAGELFF
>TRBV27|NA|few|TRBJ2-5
TGTGCCAGCAAGCTCGGGGTCCAAGGGTCTGATACCCAGTACTTC
CASKLGVQGSDTQYF
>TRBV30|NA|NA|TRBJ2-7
TGTGCCTGGAGTGTACGGACAATAGGAAGGACCGAGCAGTACTTC
CAWSVRTIGRTEQYF
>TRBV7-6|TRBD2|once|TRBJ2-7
TGTGCCAGCAGAAGGAGGCTAGCGGGATTGGCCGTTGGGCAGTACTTC
CASRRRLAGLAVGQYF
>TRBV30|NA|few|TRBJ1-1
TGTGCCTGGAGTATCAAGGGGCGCCTCAACACTGAAGCTTTCTTT
CAWSIKGRLNTEAFF
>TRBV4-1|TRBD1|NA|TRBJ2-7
TGCGCCAGCAGCCAAGTAGGGACAGTTCACGAGCAGTACTTC
CASSQVGTVHEQYF
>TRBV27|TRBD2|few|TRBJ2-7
TGTGCCAGCAGTTCCTCCGGGACTACCGCGTCCTACGAGCAGTACTTC
CASSSSGTTASYEQYF